The source of this T cell receptor (beta chain) is a study of CD8+ T cells in alopecia areata. Findings and limits, study-wide: Affected scalp, especially in alopecia totalis/universalis, had a higher clonality than normal scalp did.

This clone was counted a few times. As yet, its antigen is unknown. This same CDR3 is encoded by further DNA sequences in the sample. RNA was extracted and reverse transcribed into cDNA as the sequencing template. Only in-frame clones appear in the TCRdb table, and some are missing; sequencing was by immunoSEQ multiplex PCR. The sample gives around 290,000 clones, 58% of which show up once; around 1.7% is in the top ten. Germline-derived CDR1 and CDR2 are MDHEN and SYDVKM. V was trimmed by 3 bases and J by 3 bases, leaving 6 bases between them. There are 12 residues in the CDR3. Treatment specified: oral pan-JAK inhibitor, 5-10 mg twice daily.

This TCR came from a human donor with alopecia areata. This specimen consisted of CD4+ T cells sorted from blood, obtained at week 24, from a patient treated with tofacitinib. The rearrangement joins TRBV28 to TRBJ2-7; no firm D call. Written as DNA, the CDR3 is TGTGCCAGCAGTTTGGGCAACTACGAGCAGTACTTC. Its protein product is CASSLGNYEQYF.